These 32 T cell receptor beta chains originate from one sample sequenced in a study of regulatory T cells in long-lasting Graves disease. Arm-PCR of CDR3 regions with iRepertoire HTBI primers generated TCR beta libraries. From the multiplex PCR reads, TCRdb called clonotypes with MiXCR, one entry per CDR3 protein. The sample has about 380,000 distinct CDR3 sequences; roughly a sixth are singletons. Time point described: newly diagnosed GD, antithyroid drugs for less than 3 months. After RNA was extracted from PBMCs, the TCR library was made from it. Sequenced here: peripheral blood mononuclear cells (PBMCs), sampled at new diagnosis, from a patient treated with antithyroid drugs. The source is a female donor with Graves disease.

This clonotype has a count of ten or more. The chain joins TRBV6-1 to TRBJ1-2; 7 bases match TRBD1. V was clipped by 5 bases and J by 1 base; unmatched bases: 1. The CDR3 spans 13 residues. Germline-derived CDR1 and CDR2 are MNHNS and SASEGT. The CDR3 loop reads CASSRDSNYGYTF. Written as DNA, the CDR3 is TGTGCCAGCAGTAGGGACAGTAACTATGGCTACACCTTC.

In its sample, this clonotype was seen many times. An end of the junction does not agree with germline; a read error may underlie this. The V call is TRBV5-1, the J call TRBJ1-4; 7 bases match TRBD1. There are 13 residues in the CDR3. In germline, CDR1 is SGHRS, CDR2 YFSETQ. In nucleotides, the CDR3 is TGTGCCAGCAGTTCGGGGACAGCCGAAAAACTGTTTTTT. Translated, it gives CASSSGTAEKLFF.

This clonotype was detected many times. The chain carries TRBV18 and TRBJ1-4; 9 bases map to TRBD1. Per germline, CDR1 KGHSH and CDR2 LQKENI. This CDR3 has 15 residues. V gave up 3 bases and J gave up 5 bases; unmatched junction bases: 4. The CDR3 DNA reads as TGTGCCAGCTCACCCTCGGACAGGGGCAATGAAAAACTGTTTTTT. Translated, it gives CASSPSDRGNEKLFF.

This clonotype was counted only a few times. A single base separates this from a much larger clone, so it may be a read error. V usage is TRBV3-1 and J usage is TRBJ2-3; 10 bases line up with TRBD2. The CDR3 totals 17 residues. The ends lost 8 bases at V and 5 bases at J; junction bases unmatched: 16. Germline CDR1 is LGHDT and CDR2 is YNNKEL (reference sequence). CDR3 loop: CASRPNGLAGEGDTQYF. The DNA of the CDR3 is TGTGCCAGCCGCCCCAATGGGCTAGCGGGAGAAGGAGATACGCAGTATTTT.

The V and J genes are TRBV4-2 and TRBJ2-5, with TRBD1 as a possible D gene (5 bases). The last part of the DNA fits TRBJ2-1 better; the J call may be wrong. The CDR3 extends over 13 amino acids. The germline CDR1 and CDR2 sequences are LGHNA and YNFKEQ. The CDR3 DNA reads TGTGCCAGCAGCTCCCGTCAGGGTAATGAGCAGTTCTTC. It specifies CASSSRQGNEQFF.

Remarks on this clonotype: At one end the junction does not follow the germline gene, possibly because of a read error. The chain recombines TRBV20-1 with TRBJ2-5; D unclear. The germline CDR1 and CDR2 sequences are DFQATT and SNEGSKA (reference sequence). This CDR3 has 11 amino acids. In DNA, the CDR3 is TGCAGTGCTAGAAACGTGCCGAGCCCTGCTTTC. Its translation is CSARNVPSPAF.

This clonotype has at least ten counts. This chain connects TRBV24-1 to TRBJ2-7, with no clear D. V dropped 9 bases and J dropped 2 bases, with 10 bases sitting between them. This CDR3 contains 12 residues. Per germline, CDR1 KGHDR and CDR2 SFDVKD. The CDR3 nucleotides read TGTGCCACCGCGGAAGGGCCCTACGAGCAGTACTTC. It translates to CATAEGPYEQYF.

This clonotype was seen ten or more times. In DNA, the CDR3 is TGTGCCAGCAGCCCCCGGGCAGGGGGTGGCACAGATACGCAGTATTTT. Translation: CASSPRAGGGTDTQYF. V gene TRBV6-1 combines with J gene TRBJ2-3, with 7 positions matching TRBD1. Germline V CDR1 and CDR2: MNHNS, SASEGT. The V gene end was trimmed by 6 bases and the J gene end by 1 base; junction bases not matched to a gene: 10. This CDR3 has 16 residues.

The table lists this clonotype with many counts. Written as DNA, the CDR3 is TGTGCCATCACCCCGACAGGGATAGACACTGAAGCTTTCTTT. It is translated as CAITPTGIDTEAFF. This sequence joins TRBV10-3 and TRBJ1-1, with 7 bases fitting TRBD1. The CDR3 spans 14 residues. From germline, CDR1 is ENHRY and CDR2 SYGVKD. The junction had 8 bases not matched to a gene; V was cut back by 7 bases and J by 3 bases.

A few counts support this clonotype. This chain links TRBV14 with TRBJ1-2; the D is unclear. There are 13 residues in the CDR3. With 2 bases removed from V and 1 base from J, the gap between germline ends came to 5 bases. Germline CDR1 is SGHDN and CDR2 is FVKESK. CDR3 in DNA: TGTGCCAGCAGCCAATGGCGTAACTATGGCTACACCTTC. Translating it yields CASSQWRNYGYTF.

This clonotype was counted only a few times. The chain recombines TRBV6-2 or TRBV6-3 with TRBJ2-1; a weak D match, TRBD1 (5 bases). The CDR3 runs 13 residues. V was cut by 7 bases and J by 6 bases, with 13 bases left in between. Germline V gene sequence: CDR1 MNHEY, CDR2 SVGEGT. Written as DNA, the CDR3 is TGTGCCAGCACCGATTGGGGCAGCAATGAGCAGTTCTTC. This encodes CASTDWGSNEQFF.

This clonotype has at least ten counts. The CDR3 region is CASSFIKGTANQPQHF. CDR3 nucleotides: TGTGCCAGCAGTTTTATAAAGGGGACAGCTAATCAGCCCCAGCATTTT. The chain uses TRBV28 and TRBJ1-5; 7 bases match TRBD1. CDR1 is MDHEN, CDR2 SYDVKM, per germline. Trimming cost V 3 bases and J 4 bases; bases outside gene matches: 9. The length of the CDR3 is 16 residues. Together with reference TRBV28 and TRBJ1-5, the CDR3 gives the full variable domain: DVKVTQSSRYLVKRTGEKVFLECVQDMDHENMFWYRQDPGLGLRLIYFSYDVKMKEKGDIPEGYSVSREKKERFSLILESASTNQTSMYLCASSFIKGTANQPQHFGDGTRLSIL.

This clonotype was recorded at least ten times. An end of the junction does not agree with germline; a read error may underlie this. The rearrangement joins TRBV5-5 to TRBJ1-2; no firm D call. The CDR3 covers 13 residues. Germline V gene data show CDR1 as SGHKS and CDR2 as YYEKEE (reference sequence). CDR3 protein: CASSPVILDGYTF. The CDR3 DNA reads as TGCGCCAGCAGCCCCGTCATACTGGATGGCTACACCTTC.

At least ten counts were recorded for this clonotype. The chain couples TRBV7-9 to TRBJ2-5; 9 bases map to TRBD1. Per the germline V gene, CDR1 is SEHNR and CDR2 is FQNEAQ (reference sequence). This CDR3 region has 17 residues. V shed 4 bases and J 3 bases; nucleotides not matched to a gene: 12. CDR3 nucleotide sequence: TGTGCCAGCAGCTCAATTAAACAGGGGGCGTTGGAAGAGACCCAGTACTTC. It yields the protein CASSSIKQGALEETQYF. Full variable domain (missing parts from reference TRBV7-9 and TRBJ2-5): DTGVSQNPRHKITKRGQNVTFRCDPISEHNRLYWYRQTLGQGPEFLTYFQNEAQLEKSRLLSDRFSAERPKGSFSTLEIQRTEQGDSAMYLCASSSIKQGALEETQYFGPGTRLLVL.

This clonotype came up once. The chain links TRBV18 to TRBJ2-1; the D gene is possibly TRBD2 (6 bases). V shed 3 bases and J shed 4 bases, with 13 bases lying between them. The CDR3 consists of 15 residues. The V gene's germline CDR1 is KGHSH and CDR2 LQKENI. This CDR3 is CASSPTRGIYNEQFF. DNA of the CDR3: TGTGCCAGCTCACCGACTAGGGGAATTTACAATGAGCAGTTCTTC.

This clonotype was detected many times. The genes are TRBV7-9 and TRBJ2-3; 8 nucleotides agree with TRBD1. Germline trimming cut 5 bases from V and 4 bases from J; bases unmatched to any gene: 11. Germline V gives CDR1 SEHNR, CDR2 FQNEAQ (reference sequence). This CDR3 is 16 amino acids long. CDR3 loop: CASSPKDRDPADTQYF. CDR3 DNA sequence: TGTGCCAGCAGCCCGAAGGACAGGGACCCGGCAGATACGCAGTATTTT.

There are many counts of this clonotype. V is TRBV6-1 and J is TRBJ1-1; D unclear. V dropped 10 bases and J dropped 3 bases, with 15 bases sitting between them. Germline V CDR1 and CDR2: MNHNS, SASEGT. The CDR3 extends over 13 amino acids. The chain's CDR3 is CATRPGSDTEAFF. The CDR3 coding sequence is TGTGCCACCAGACCCGGGTCGGACACTGAAGCTTTCTTT.

This clonotype has at least ten counts. This chain uses TRBV19 with TRBJ2-1; D is undetermined. Germline assignment: CDR1 LNHDA and CDR2 SQIVND (reference sequence). The CDR3 totals 15 residues. The V end was cut by 6 bases, the J end by 0 bases, with 12 bases between. CDR3 region: CASSQKSGSYNEQFF. CDR3 sequence (DNA): TGTGCCAGTAGCCAGAAGTCGGGCTCCTACAATGAGCAGTTCTTC.

This clonotype was seen repeatedly, ten times or more. The V gene is TRBV27, the J gene TRBJ2-7; 7 bases are shared with TRBD1. The CDR3 has 14 amino acids. Losses at the gene ends were 5 bases for V and 3 bases for J; bases not matched to a gene: 7. The germline CDR1 and CDR2 sequences are MNHEY and SMNVEV (reference sequence). CDR3 loop: CASSLRQGIYEQYF. The CDR3 coding sequence is TGTGCCAGCAGTCTTAGACAGGGAATCTACGAGCAGTACTTC.

The chain employs TRBV13 and TRBJ1-6; D perhaps matches TRBD1 (5 bases). This CDR3 is built from 17 residues. From germline, CDR1 is PRHDT and CDR2 FYEKMQ (reference sequence). V dropped 6 bases and J dropped 10 bases, with 25 bases sitting between them. This CDR3 reads CASRQRGTRTRKSPLHF. The CDR3 nucleotides are TGTGCCAGCAGGCAGCGAGGGACGAGGACCCGAAAATCACCCCTCCACTTT.

This clonotype showed up many times. The chain couples TRBV11-2 to TRBJ2-1; 9 nucleotides line up with TRBD1. The CDR3 covers 16 residues. Per germline, CDR1 SGHAT and CDR2 FQNNGV. The trim removed 5 bases at V and 0 bases at J, leaving 5 bases unmatched. The CDR3 DNA sequence: TGTGCCAGCAGCACCTGGACAGGGGACTCCTACAATGAGCAGTTCTTC. This sequence encodes CASSTWTGDSYNEQFF.

This clonotype was picked up many times. V is TRBV20-1 and J is TRBJ2-1, with D unresolved. Germline CDR1 DFQATT, CDR2 SNEGSKA (reference sequence). This CDR3 has 14 amino acids. V dropped 4 bases and J dropped 0 bases, with 10 bases sitting between them. The CDR3 spells CSAIRSNSYNEQFF. For the CDR3, the DNA is TGCAGTGCTATTAGGAGCAACTCCTACAATGAGCAGTTCTTC.

This clonotype was seen many times. The chain couples TRBV24-1 to TRBJ2-1; TRBD2 aligns across 11 bases. Germline loops: CDR1 KGHDR, CDR2 SFDVKD. V lost 4 bases, J lost 1 base, and 2 bases stayed unmatched. CDR3 size: 16 residues. CDR3 bases: TGTGCCACCAGTGACCTAGCGGGAGGTTCCTACAATGAGCAGTTCTTC. Translating gives CATSDLAGGSYNEQFF.

The V gene is TRBV9, the J gene TRBJ1-6, with TRBD1 as a possible D gene (6 bases). The germline gives CDR1 SGDLS, CDR2 YYNGEE. This CDR3 is built from 16 residues. Trimming removed 2 bases at V and 7 bases at J, with 16 bases between. The CDR3 here is CASSVLGGTPNSPLHF. As DNA, the CDR3 is TGTGCCAGCAGCGTGCTCGGTGGGACACCGAATTCACCCCTCCACTTT.

This clonotype has at least ten counts. The chain is built from TRBV5-1 and TRBJ2-2; D could derive from TRBD1 or TRBD2 (5 bases each). Trimming took off 2 bases at V and 6 bases at J, with 11 bases between the two ends. CDR1 and CDR2 (germline): SGHRS, YFSETQ. The CDR3 has 14 residues. The CDR3 sequence: CASSLRGVAGELFF. The CDR3 DNA sequence: TGCGCCAGCAGCTTAAGAGGGGTTGCCGGGGAGCTGTTTTTT.

This clonotype was seen ten or more times. The chain couples TRBV20-1 to TRBJ2-7, with TRBD2 identical over 11 bases. Germline CDR1 reads DFQATT; CDR2 reads SNEGSKA (reference sequence). Trimming removed 6 bases from V and 1 base from J; junction bases left unmatched: 2. This CDR3 spans 13 amino acids. This CDR3 is CSATSGRSYEQYF. The CDR3 DNA reads as TGCAGTGCCACTAGCGGGAGATCCTACGAGCAGTACTTC.

This clonotype was seen repeatedly, ten times or more. The chain uses TRBV20-1 and TRBJ2-3; D remains unclear. CDR1 and CDR2 from the germline V gene are DFQATT and SNEGSKA (reference sequence). Between the trimmed V and J ends, which lost 1 base and 1 base, there was a span of 12 bases. This CDR3 has 15 amino acids. The CDR3 reads CSARARGSGTDTQYF. The CDR3, as DNA: TGCAGTGCTAGAGCCCGTGGAAGCGGCACAGATACGCAGTATTTT.

This clonotype was picked up many times. The V and J genes are TRBV12-3 or TRBV12-4 and TRBJ2-3, with D unresolved. There are 12 residues in the CDR3. The germline V and J ends were trimmed by 3 bases and 5 bases, with 6 bases remaining between them. The CDR3 DNA reads as TGTGCCAGCAGTTTTTCCAGAGATACGCAGTATTTT. Protein product: CASSFSRDTQYF.

The rearrangement joins TRBV9 to TRBJ2-3; the match to TRBD2 covers 7 bases. From germline, CDR1 is SGDLS and CDR2 YYNGEE. CDR3 length equals 16 residues. The J segment lost 4 bases and the V segment lost 0 bases, leaving 8 bases of the junction unmatched. The CDR3 protein is CASSVVGGPNPDTQYF. The CDR3 DNA reads TGTGCCAGCAGCGTAGTGGGAGGGCCCAATCCAGATACGCAGTATTTT.

Regarding this clonotype: A far larger clone is one base from this, pointing to a likely read error. The V call is TRBV5-1, the J call TRBJ2-1; TRBD2 aligns across 8 bases. Germline V lookup: CDR1 SGHRS, CDR2 YFSETQ. The CDR3 totals 18 residues. Here the CDR3 reads CASSLGGSGINAYNEQFF. The DNA of the CDR3 is TGTGCCAGCAGCTTGGGGGGTAGCGGGATTAATGCCTACAATGAGCAGTTCTTC.

This clonotype was observed a handful of times. CDR3 in amino acids: CASSQEAALGGYTF. For the CDR3, the DNA is TGTGCCAGCAGCCAAGAGGCGGCTCTGGGGGGCTACACCTTC. The chain links TRBV4-2 to TRBJ1-2; no firm D call. The CDR3 has 14 residues. CDR1 and CDR2 from the germline V gene are LGHNA and YNFKEQ. V lost 0 bases and J lost 8, with 13 bases in between.

This clonotype came up many times. The chain couples TRBV28 to TRBJ1-2; D not resolved. Germline V CDR1 and CDR2: MDHEN, SYDVKM. The CDR3 covers 16 residues. V dropped 5 bases and J dropped 7 bases, with 23 bases sitting between them. Here the CDR3 reads CASSPFEFRSTRGYTF. In DNA form, the CDR3 reads TGTGCCAGCAGTCCCTTCGAGTTTCGGAGTACCCGTGGCTACACCTTC.